The entry below gives a single T cell receptor beta chain sequence along with its context. What it recognizes is unknown. Since all of the isolated RNA was reverse transcribed, expressed TCRB transcripts were what got sequenced. Average reads for naive, central memory and regulatory T cell samples were several million. Some clones are missing from TCRdb's copy, which holds only in-frame ones; the method was immunoSEQ multiplex PCR. The top ten clones hold about 0.024% of a sample with under 250,000 clones, 13% to 15% of them seen once. This specimen belongs to a study of beta chain features in type 1 diabetes. General study results and limits: Shorter TCRB CDR3s, moderately but significantly so, marked every one of the four CD4+ subsets in Type 1 diabetes patients. Any HLA-type effect on TCRB rearrangement remained unresolved here. At VDJ recombination sites, type 1 diabetes patients had fewer insertions and more deleted nucleotides.

Germline loops: CDR1 SNHLY, CDR2 FYNNEI. CDR3 length equals 12 residues. Trimming pared 8 bases from V and 4 bases from J, leaving 11 bases between. This sequence joins TRBV2 and TRBJ2-5, with D possibly being TRBD2 (6 bases). Sequenced material: naive CD4+ T cells from blood. The receptor was isolated from a woman aged 40-49 years in good health. The CDR3, as DNA: TGTGCCAGCGCCGAGCGGGTAGAGACCCAGTACTTC. Amino acids: CASAERVETQYF.